This record looks at one T cell receptor (beta chain) sequence and its context. Antigen unknown. PCR was performed using 60 Vbeta and 13 Jbeta primers. Method: immunoSEQ multiplex PCR; TCRdb's copy keeps in-frame clones and lacks some. Among about 160,000 clones, roughly 72% were seen once, and the ten largest hold 1.5% to 1.7%. V lost 8 bases and J lost 0; bases outside the gene matches: 5. Germline CDR1 and CDR2: SGHTA and FQGTGA. The CDR3 is 15 amino acids. The sample comes from a study of cytomegalovirus exposure and HLA in healthy donors. Whole-study findings and limits: Accurate prediction of most subjects' HLA-A and HLA-B alleles from TCR beta sequences was reported. The sole available immune exposure information was CMV serostatus. A later analysis found most CMV-associated TCR beta chains apparently HLA-restricted.

The sample was PBMCs. This clonotype originated in a man in his forties or fifties in good health and CMV-seronegative. The V and J genes are TRBV7-3 and TRBJ2-3; 10 bases line up with TRBD2. As DNA, the CDR3 is TGTGCCAGCTCTAGCGGGAGCGCGAGCACAGATACGCAGTATTTT. Protein: CASSSGSASTDTQYF.